This passage covers 27 T cell receptor beta chains from one sample sequenced in a study of T cells after yellow fever vaccination. MiXCR was run by TCRdb on the 5' RACE reads, yielding one entry per CDR3 protein. Among about 57,000 distinct CDR3 sequences, about 7.8% were seen once, and the ten largest hold less than 40%. Specimen: CD8+ T cells sorted from PBMCs, collected 15 days after the yellow fever booster vaccination. These receptors all come from a young man who received the YFV17D yellow fever vaccine.

This clonotype was recorded at least ten times. The chain links TRBV3-1 to TRBJ2-2, with D tentatively TRBD1 or TRBD2 (5 bases each). CDR1 and CDR2 (germline): LGHDT, YNNKEL (reference sequence). This CDR3 spans 16 amino acids. V was pared by 4 bases and J by 1 base, with 13 bases between. Here the CDR3 reads CASSPTWDQNTGELFF. Here the CDR3 DNA reads TGTGCCAGCAGCCCGACCTGGGACCAGAACACCGGGGAGCTGTTTTTT.

In this sample, this clonotype turned up many times. The chain links TRBV27 to TRBJ1-1; 8 nucleotides match TRBD1. The CDR3 runs 13 residues. Germline-derived CDR1 and CDR2 are MNHEY and SMNVEV (reference sequence). Losses at the gene ends were 3 bases for V and 11 bases for J; bases not matched to a gene: 8. The CDR3 reads CASSFQGANGAFF. The CDR3, as DNA: TGTGCCAGCAGTTTCCAGGGGGCTAACGGGGCTTTCTTT.

This clonotype was picked up a small number of times. The chain recombines TRBV4-3 with TRBJ2-3; D uncertain. The V and J ends lost 3 bases and 4 bases respectively, with 11 bases between them. Germline V gene sequence: CDR1 LGHNA, CDR2 YSLEER. This CDR3 region has 14 residues. CDR3 coding DNA: TGCGCCAGCAGCCAGGCCCCCGGCCCAGATACGCAGTATTTT. It encodes CASSQAPGPDTQYF.

This clonotype has a count of ten or more. The gene calls are TRBV11-3 and TRBJ2-1; D remains ambiguous. The length of the CDR3 is 17 residues. Germline V gives CDR1 SGHNT, CDR2 YENEEA. V was trimmed by 3 bases and J by 0 bases, leaving 15 bases between them. The DNA for the CDR3 is TGTGCCAGCAGCTTGTCTCCCGGCACAAGCTCCTACAATGAGCAGTTCTTC. It codes for CASSLSPGTSSYNEQFF.

Turning to this clonotype: A much larger clonotype is one base distant, so this may be a read error. The rearrangement joins TRBV5-1 to TRBJ2-1, with D unclear. Germline V gives CDR1 SGHRS, CDR2 YFSETQ. The CDR3 covers 13 residues. V gave up 4 bases and J gave up 3 bases, with 8 bases separating them. The CDR3 coding sequence is TGCGCCAGCAGCCCGCAAAACTACAATGAGCAGTTCTTC. Its protein product is CASSPQNYNEQFF.

The V and J genes are TRBV6-5 and TRBJ2-7; either TRBD1 or TRBD2 may supply D (5 bases each). The CDR3 is 14 amino acids. The ends were cut back, 2 bases at V and 2 bases at J, with 10 bases in the middle. The germline CDR1 and CDR2 sequences are MNHEY and SVGAGI. The DNA of the CDR3 is TGTGCCAGCAGTTACGGGGGAACCACCTACGAGCAGTACTTC. Translation gives CASSYGGTTYEQYF.

The sample holds one count of this clonotype. The chain recombines TRBV6-1 with TRBJ2-3, with TRBD2 matching over 11 bases. V trimming: 6 bases; J trimming: 3 bases; junction bases outside the gene matches: 5. The CDR3 is 15 amino acids. CDR1 MNHNS and CDR2 SASEGT come from the germline V gene. CDR3 nucleotide sequence: TGTGCCAGCAGCGGGACTAGCGGTAGGACAGATACGCAGTATTTT. As protein: CASSGTSGRTDTQYF.

This clonotype came up many times. The CDR3 DNA reads TGTGCCAGCAGCCCTGTGGCATCGTCTCCGCAGCAGTACTTC. It translates to CASSPVASSPQQYF. The chain links TRBV5-6 to TRBJ2-7; no clear D gene. Germline V lookup: CDR1 SGHDT, CDR2 YYEEEE. CDR3 length: 14 residues. Trimming took 4 bases from V and 8 from J, leaving 19 bases between them.

The sample holds many counts of this clonotype. This chain uses TRBV12-3 or TRBV12-4 with TRBJ2-7; D is unclear. The CDR3 covers 13 residues. Trimming removed 5 bases at V and 6 bases at J, with 14 bases between. The CDR3 loop reads CASSPTPRPEQYF. CDR3 nucleotide sequence: TGTGCCAGCAGTCCCACCCCAAGGCCCGAGCAGTACTTC.

In this sample, this clonotype turned up many times. V usage is TRBV5-1 and J usage is TRBJ2-3, with a tentative D call TRBD2 (6 bases). Deletions cut 0 bases from V and 4 bases from J, with 6 bases between. In germline, CDR1 is SGHRS, CDR2 YFSETQ. There are 13 residues in the CDR3. CDR3 protein: CASSLGGADTQYF. CDR3 DNA sequence: TGCGCCAGCAGCTTGGGGGGGGCAGATACGCAGTATTTT.

This clonotype was seen repeatedly, ten times or more. This chain links TRBV19 with TRBJ1-1; TRBD1 agrees at 7 bases. This CDR3 comprises 15 residues. The V gene's germline CDR1 is LNHDA and CDR2 SQIVND (reference sequence). Losses at the gene ends were 8 bases for V and 4 bases for J; bases not matched to a gene: 13. CDR3 sequence (DNA): TGTGCCAGTTCCCAGGGGGACGCCTGGGGCACTGAAGCTTTCTTT. The encoded protein is CASSQGDAWGTEAFF.

This clonotype was observed at least ten times. The chain combines TRBV20-1 with TRBJ2-1, with no clear D. With 6 bases removed from V and 9 bases from J, the gap between germline ends came to 9 bases. CDR1 and CDR2 (germline): DFQATT, SNEGSKA (reference sequence). CDR3 length: 10 amino acids. CDR3 in amino acids: CSALRIEQFF. CDR3 bases: TGCAGTGCCCTCCGCATTGAGCAGTTCTTC.

This clonotype was counted ten times or more. The chain carries TRBV6-5 and TRBJ1-2; the D is unclear. Trimming shortened V by 0 bases and J by 4 bases, and 6 bases separated the two germline ends. This CDR3 region has 13 residues. The germline gives CDR1 MNHEY, CDR2 SVGAGI. As DNA, the CDR3 is TGTGCCAGCAGTTACTCGTCGGTCTATGGCTACACCTTC. It specifies CASSYSSVYGYTF.

This clonotype was recorded at least ten times. V gene TRBV29-1 combines with J gene TRBJ1-1, with D possibly TRBD1 on 6 matching bases. V lost 1 base to trimming and J lost 4 bases, with 10 bases between them. Per germline, CDR1 SQVTM and CDR2 ANQGSEA. The CDR3 consists of 13 residues. CDR3: CSVEVQGPTEAFF. The CDR3 DNA follows: TGCAGCGTTGAAGTACAGGGCCCCACTGAAGCTTTCTTT.

This clonotype was seen repeatedly, ten times or more. The DNA for the CDR3 is TGTGCCATCAAGCGGACAGGGGACCTGGAGACCCAGTACTTC. Its protein product is CAIKRTGDLETQYF. J is TRBJ2-5 and V is TRBV10-3, with 9 bases matching TRBD1. This CDR3 is built from 14 residues. V lost 7 bases to trimming and J lost 5 bases; unmatched junction nucleotides: 8. Per the germline V gene, CDR1 is ENHRY and CDR2 is SYGVKD.

This clonotype has ten or more counts. The chain carries TRBV6-6 and TRBJ2-1, with unresolved D. The CDR3 runs 11 residues. V shed 4 bases and J shed 5 bases, with 3 bases lying between them. Germline CDR1 is MNHNY and CDR2 is SVGAGI (reference sequence). The CDR3 spells CASSLDNEQFF. The CDR3 DNA sequence: TGTGCCAGCAGTTTGGACAATGAGCAGTTCTTC.

V gene TRBV6-2 or TRBV6-3 combines with J gene TRBJ2-2; possibly TRBD2 for D (5 bases). V was shortened by 0 bases and J by 8 bases, with 19 bases between the two germline ends. Looked up from germline, CDR1 is MNHEY and CDR2 is SVGEGT. The CDR3 runs 17 residues. DNA for the CDR3: TGTGCCAGCAGTTACTCGATAGTCCTAGCCGACGTTGGGGAGCTGTTTTTT. Translating gives CASSYSIVLADVGELFF.

The J gene is TRBJ2-3, the V gene TRBV5-6, with a possible D match to TRBD1 (5 bases). This CDR3 has 15 amino acids. CDR1 is SGHDT and CDR2 is YYEEEE in the germline V gene. With 0 bases removed from V and 4 bases from J, the gap between germline ends came to 12 bases. The CDR3 spells CASSLATGYADTQYF. Written as DNA, the CDR3 is TGTGCCAGCAGCTTGGCCACAGGTTACGCAGATACGCAGTATTTT.

This clonotype was observed at least ten times. V and J are TRBV4-3 and TRBJ2-1; 11 nucleotides align to TRBD2. The V and J ends lost 0 bases and 7 bases, in that order; junction bases with no gene match: 8. The germline CDR1 and CDR2 sequences are LGHNA and YSLEER. This CDR3 is built from 17 residues. Written as DNA, the CDR3 is TGCGCCAGCAGCCAAGAGGGGGGACTAGCGGTTTCGAATGAGCAGTTCTTC. Translated: CASSQEGGLAVSNEQFF.

In its sample, this clonotype was seen many times. V gene TRBV13 combines with J gene TRBJ1-2; D perhaps matches TRBD1 (5 bases). The germline V and J ends were trimmed by 5 bases and 1 base, with 11 bases remaining between them. The length of the CDR3 is 14 residues. Germline V gene data show CDR1 as PRHDT and CDR2 as FYEKMQ (reference sequence). The CDR3 protein is CASSVGTDNYGYTF. The DNA for the CDR3 is TGTGCCAGCAGCGTCGGGACCGATAACTATGGCTACACCTTC. Filled out from reference TRBV13 and TRBJ1-2, the complete variable domain reads AAGVIQSPRHLIKEKRETATLKCYPIPRHDTVYWYQQGPGQDPQFLISFYEKMQSDKGSIPDRFSAQQFSDYHSELNMSSLELGDSALYFCASSVGTDNYGYTFGSGTRLTVV.

The table lists this clonotype with many counts. This rearrangement joins TRBV7-8 to TRBJ2-1, with D possibly being TRBD2 (6 bases). Between the trimmed V and J ends, which lost 2 bases and 15 bases, there was a span of 11 bases. The CDR3 is 11 residues long. Germline lookup yields CDR1 SGHVS and CDR2 FQNEAQ. The CDR3 DNA reads as TGTGCCAGCAGCTTATCGGGAGTGGGGTTCTTC. Residues: CASSLSGVGFF.

In its sample, this clonotype was seen many times. The rearrangement uses TRBV20-1 and TRBJ2-5, with 7 bases fitting TRBD2. Losses at the gene ends were 6 bases for V and 5 bases for J; bases not matched to a gene: 18. CDR3 length: 16 amino acids. Per germline, CDR1 DFQATT and CDR2 SNEGSKA (reference sequence). The CDR3 DNA sequence: TGCAGTGCCGGACCAGTGGGGAGGGCATCCTGGGAGACCCAGTACTTC. Translated: CSAGPVGRASWETQYF.

This clonotype appeared many times. V usage is TRBV19 and J usage is TRBJ2-2; D possibly uses TRBD1 or TRBD2 (6 bases each). The CDR3 runs to 13 residues. The V gene lost 3 bases and the J gene lost 6 bases, with 8 bases spanning the gap. CDR1 and CDR2 from the germline V gene are LNHDA and SQIVND (reference sequence). The CDR3 DNA follows: TGTGCCAGTAGTATTAGGGGGGCCGGGGAGCTGTTTTTT. Protein product: CASSIRGAGELFF.

A few counts support this clonotype. The V call is TRBV3-1, the J call TRBJ2-5; 8 positions match TRBD2. The CDR3 has 15 amino acids. Per germline, CDR1 LGHDT and CDR2 YNNKEL (reference sequence). J lost 9 bases, V lost 1 base, and 10 bases had no gene match. CDR3 protein: CASSQGSETGGAQYF. DNA of the CDR3: TGTGCCAGCAGCCAAGGGAGCGAGACCGGGGGGGCCCAGTACTTC.

This clonotype was seen many times. This rearrangement joins TRBV9 to TRBJ2-1; unclear D gene. Germline V gene lookup returns CDR1 SGDLS and CDR2 YYNGEE. The CDR3 is 13 amino acids. Between the trimmed V and J ends, which lost 4 bases and 9 bases, there was a span of 14 bases. This chain's CDR3 is CASSPVNVGEQFF. The CDR3, as DNA: TGTGCCAGCAGCCCCGTTAACGTGGGTGAGCAGTTCTTC. Using reference TRBV9 and TRBJ2-1 for the parts outside the CDR3, the full variable domain is DSGVTQTPKHLITATGQRVTLRCSPRSGDLSVYWYQQSLDQGLQFLIQYYNGEERAKGNILERFSAQQFPDLHSELNLSSLELGDSALYFCASSPVNVGEQFFGPGTRLTVL.

In this sample, this clonotype turned up many times. The chain is built from TRBV27 and TRBJ2-1; D remains unclear. This CDR3 spans 16 amino acids. Deletions cut 2 bases from V and 2 bases from J, with 13 bases between. Germline V lookup: CDR1 MNHEY, CDR2 SMNVEV (reference sequence). The DNA of the CDR3 is TGTGCCAGCAGTTTAACAGAACCAGACCCCTACAATGAGCAGTTCTTC. This gives the protein CASSLTEPDPYNEQFF.

This clonotype appeared many times. This sequence joins TRBV28 and TRBJ2-7, with TRBD2 identical over 10 bases. The V gene's germline CDR1 is MDHEN and CDR2 SYDVKM. V was clipped by 3 bases and J by 4 bases; unmatched bases: 6. CDR3 length: 15 amino acids. This chain's CDR3 is CASSFPLAGVYEQYF. Written as DNA, the CDR3 is TGTGCCAGCAGTTTCCCCCTAGCGGGAGTGTACGAGCAGTACTTC. Looking up the rest from reference TRBV28 and TRBJ2-7 gives the full variable domain: DVKVTQSSRYLVKRTGEKVFLECVQDMDHENMFWYRQDPGLGLRLIYFSYDVKMKEKGDIPEGYSVSREKKERFSLILESASTNQTSMYLCASSFPLAGVYEQYFGPGTRLTVT.